There are a few counts of the clone carrying this T cell receptor (beta chain). The data stem from a study of beta chain features in type 1 diabetes. Every isolated RNA sample was fully reverse transcribed, so sequencing captured expressed TCRB transcripts. Profiling relied on immunoSEQ multiplex PCR, and the TCRdb table lists in-frame clones only, not all of them. The data contain hundreds of thousands of clones, around 28% of them singletons. The CDR3 extends over 12 amino acids. Deletions cut 7 bases from V and 5 bases from J, with 9 bases between. The germline CDR1 and CDR2 sequences are SGDLS and YYNGEE. A CD45RO/CCR7/CD25/CD127/CD95/CD27 panel sorted naive, central memory, regulatory and stem cell-like memory CD4+ cells.

Specimen: naive CD4+ T cells from blood. This TCR came from a man younger than 35 in good health. The V call is TRBV9, the J call TRBJ1-4; D call uncertain. The CDR3 is CASGTPNEKLFF. Here the CDR3 DNA reads TGTGCCAGCGGTACACCGAATGAAAAACTGTTTTTT.